These T cell receptor beta chains were read from a single sample in a study of Graves' ophthalmopathy and Graves' hyperthyroidism. TCRdb reprocessed the multiplex PCR reads with MiXCR, giving one entry per CDR3 protein. The table shows under 350,000 distinct CDR3 sequences, with 17% occurring only once. The material sequenced was peripheral blood. Source of these receptors: an adult man with Graves' ophthalmopathy. The CDR3 runs from the conserved cysteine through the conserved F or W. D genes are given only for firm matches. Only some rows state a clone size, as once, few, many or a class for expanded clones.

TRBJ1-2,many,TRBD1,TRBV11-2,TGTGCCAGCAGCTTACTTTCGACAGGGGAAGGCTACACCTTC,CASSLLSTGEGYTF
TRBJ1-1,many,NA,TRBV14,TGTGCCAGCAGCCAAGATTCGGGCACTGAAGCTTTCTTT,CASSQDSGTEAFF
TRBJ2-5,many,NA,TRBV2,TGTGCCAGCTATCGACTCGCTCAAGAGACCCAGTACTTC,CASYRLAQETQYF
TRBJ2-7,many,NA,TRBV29-1,TGCAGCGTGTCGACAGACTACGAGCAGTACTTC,CSVSTDYEQYF
TRBJ1-2,many,TRBD1,TRBV2,TGTGCCAGCGGACGAGGGACAGGAGATGGCTACACCTTC,CASGRGTGDGYTF
TRBJ2-5,NA,NA,TRBV18,TGTGCCAGCTCACCGCGACAGGCCCAGACCCAGTACTTC,CASSPRQAQTQYF
TRBJ2-5,many,NA,TRBV2,TGTGCCAGCAGGGGGACACAGCAAGAGACCCAGTACTTC,CASRGTQQETQYF
TRBJ1-1,many,TRBD1,TRBV5-8,TGTGCCAGCAGCATCGGGACAGCGGCTGAAGCTTTCTTT,CASSIGTAAEAFF
TRBJ2-7,many,NA,TRBV27,TGTGCCAGCAGTGTGCACAGGGATCCCTTCTACGAGCAGTACTTC,CASSVHRDPFYEQYF
TRBJ2-2,many,NA,TRBV5-1,TGCGCCACCCAGCGTGGCGGGAACTTCGGGGCCGGGGAGCTGTTTTTT,CATQRGGNFGAGELFF
TRBJ1-5,many,NA,TRBV7-2,TGTGCCAGCAGTTTAGACAATCAGCCCCAGCATTTT,CASSLDNQPQHF
TRBJ1-6,many,TRBD1,TRBV20-1,TGCAGTGCTATGGGTCACAGGGGATACACCACCCTCCACTTT,CSAMGHRGYTTLHF
TRBJ2-7,many,NA,TRBV4-2,TGTGCCAGCAGCCAAGATGCAGGGCGTAGCTACGAGCAGTACTTC,CASSQDAGRSYEQYF
TRBJ1-5,many,NA,TRBV6-2/TRBV6-3,TGTGCCAGCAAAAAAGAAATGGTACAGCCCCAGCATTTT,CASKKEMVQPQHF
TRBJ2-2,many,TRBD2,TRBV4-2,TGTGCCAGCAGCCAAGGTTTTAGCGGGGGGTCGCGCACCGGGGAGCTGTTTTTT,CASSQGFSGGSRTGELFF
TRBJ1-5,many,TRBD1,TRBV12-3/TRBV12-4,TGTGCCAGCTCCGACGGGGGCAGGGGGCGATCCCAGCCCCAGCATTTT,CASSDGGRGRSQPQHF
TRBJ2-7,many,NA,TRBV28,TGTGCCAGCTTCCAGACCGGGACCGCAAAGGTCCACGAGCAGTACTTC,CASFQTGTAKVHEQYF
TRBJ2-6,many,NA,TRBV19,TGTGCCAGTAGTCCCGGACAGCCTGGGGCCAACGTCCTGACTTTC,CASSPGQPGANVLTF
TRBJ2-7,many,TRBD2,TRBV11-2,TGTGCCAGCAGCCAAACCGGGACTAGGGCCTCCTACGAGCAGTACTTC,CASSQTGTRASYEQYF
TRBJ2-7,many,TRBD1,TRBV20-1,TGCAGTGCTAGTCGGGTTTTGGCAGGGGGCACGTACGAGCAGTACTTC,CSASRVLAGGTYEQYF
TRBJ2-7,many,NA,TRBV6-2/TRBV6-3,TGTGCCAGCAGTGCCACCGACAGCTACGAGCAGTACTTC,CASSATDSYEQYF
TRBJ2-5,many,TRBD2,TRBV9,TGTGCCAGCAGCGTTGACAGCGGGAGGGGAGAGGCCCAGTACTTC,CASSVDSGRGEAQYF
TRBJ2-2,many,NA,TRBV28,TGTGCCAGCAGTTCCTCCGGGACCTTAGCCGGGGAGCTGTTTTTT,CASSSSGTLAGELFF
TRBJ1-6,many,NA,TRBV20-1,TGCAGTGCTAGAGGCGGCGAAGGGTTTTCACCCCTCCACTTT,CSARGGEGFSPLHF
TRBJ2-7,few,NA,TRBV3-1,TGTGCCAGCAGCCAAGGACGGACGCGCTACTACGAGCAGTACTTC,CASSQGRTRYYEQYF
TRBJ2-5,many,NA,TRBV27,TGTGCCAGCAGTTTATCCGCGGGGTTGGAGACCCAGTACTTC,CASSLSAGLETQYF
TRBJ1-3,NA,NA,TRBV12-3/TRBV12-4,TGTGCCAGCAGTTTACGTACCGGACACCCTGGAAACACCATATATTTT,CASSLRTGHPGNTIYF
TRBJ2-7,NA,TRBD1,TRBV11-2,TGTGCCAGCAGCCCTACGGTCGCGACAGGGGGCGAGCAGTACTTC,CASSPTVATGGEQYF
TRBJ1-3,NA,NA,TRBV2,TGTGCCAGCAGCGAGGGGAATCTCTCTGGAAACACCATATATTTT,CASSEGNLSGNTIYF
TRBJ2-2,many,NA,TRBV6-2/TRBV6-3,TGTGCCAGCAGTACCCCCTCGGGGTTCGACACCGGGGAGCTGTTTTTT,CASSTPSGFDTGELFF
TRBJ1-1,many,NA,TRBV28,TGTGCCAGCAGCAATAGGGGTGAAGCTTTCTTT,CASSNRGEAFF
TRBJ2-5,many,NA,TRBV20-1,TGCAGTGCTAGAGTTGGGTCGGGGCAAGAGACCCAGTACTTC,CSARVGSGQETQYF
TRBJ2-5,NA,NA,TRBV7-2,TGTGCCAGCAGCTTAGCGGCCAACCAAGAGACCCAGTACTTC,CASSLAANQETQYF
TRBJ2-5,many,NA,TRBV28,TGTGCCAGCAGTTTACTGGCCGGGGCTCAAGAGACCCAGTACTTC,CASSLLAGAQETQYF
TRBJ2-7,many,NA,TRBV6-5,TGTGCCAGCAGTTACGGGAAGTACGAGCAGTACTTC,CASSYGKYEQYF
TRBJ2-7,many,TRBD2,TRBV27,TGTGCCAGCAGTTTAAGCGGACTAGCGATTTACGAGCAGTACTTC,CASSLSGLAIYEQYF
TRBJ1-2,many,TRBD1,TRBV27,TGTGCCAGCAGCGCCATACCCGGGACAGGGAGAAAGGGCTACACCTTC,CASSAIPGTGRKGYTF
TRBJ1-2,few,TRBD1,TRBV28,TGTGCCAGCCTCCTACCCGGGACAGGGCCCTACTATGGCTACACCTTC,CASLLPGTGPYYGYTF
TRBJ1-1,many,NA,TRBV20-1,TGCAGTGCTAGAGTGGTGGGAGGAAAACTTATGAACACTGAAGCTTTCTTT,CSARVVGGKLMNTEAFF
TRBJ1-5,many,TRBD1,TRBV6-1,TGTGCCAGCAGTGAGCCAGGGGGATCAAATCAGCCCCAGCATTTT,CASSEPGGSNQPQHF
TRBJ1-5,many,NA,TRBV12-3/TRBV12-4,TGTGCCAGCAGTTTGAGTTTTCCAGGGGTCAGCAATCAGCCCCAGCATTTT,CASSLSFPGVSNQPQHF
TRBJ2-5,many,NA,TRBV4-1,TGCGCCAGCAGCCGCCAACGAGGCAGGGATGGGGGAGAGACCCAGTACTTC,CASSRQRGRDGGETQYF
TRBJ1-5,many,TRBD1,TRBV20-1,TGCAGTGCCAAACAGGGGTTAGGACAGCCCCAGCATTTT,CSAKQGLGQPQHF
TRBJ2-3,few,NA,TRBV30,TGTGCCTGGAGTTCTAGCCCCGGGGAGTTAACAGATACGCAGTATTTT,CAWSSSPGELTDTQYF
TRBJ2-3,many,NA,TRBV27,TGTGCCAGCAGTACGCGACAGGGCACAGATACGCAGTATTTT,CASSTRQGTDTQYF
TRBJ1-2,NA,NA,TRBV15,TGTGCCACCAGCAGAGATGGCAGGGGACACTATGGCTACACCTTC,CATSRDGRGHYGYTF
TRBJ2-2,many,NA,TRBV7-8,TGTGCCAGCAGCTCCGCCAGGGGTAGGGGGGAGCTGTTTTTT,CASSSARGRGELFF
TRBJ2-7,many,TRBD2,TRBV12-3/TRBV12-4,TGTGCCAGCAGTAGGACTAGCTCTGCTCAGTACTTC,CASSRTSSAQYF
TRBJ2-7,many,NA,TRBV6-2/TRBV6-3,TGTGCCAGCAGTTACATGTCCGAGCAGTACTTC,CASSYMSEQYF
TRBJ1-5,many,NA,TRBV12-3/TRBV12-4,TGTGCCAGCAGTAACAGGCAGGATTATAGCAATCAGCCCCAGCATTTT,CASSNRQDYSNQPQHF
TRBJ2-5,NA,NA,TRBV12-5,TGTGCTAGTGGTTTGGAGGAAGAGACCCAGTACTTC,CASGLEEETQYF
TRBJ1-1,many,NA,TRBV12-3/TRBV12-4,TGTGCCAGCAGTTTAGATCAGGGTTTTCACACTGAAGCTTTCTTT,CASSLDQGFHTEAFF
TRBJ1-2,many,NA,TRBV11-2,TGTGCCAGCACCGACCCCGGGCCCTACACCTTC,CASTDPGPYTF